The TCR beta chain under discussion was sequenced for a study of control samples from healthy donors and cancer patients. This CDR3 contains 15 residues. In germline, CDR1 is SEHNR, CDR2 FQNEAQ (reference sequence). After removal of 5 bases from V and 7 bases from J, the junction contained 5 bases not matched to a gene. TCRdb keeps only in-frame clones here, not all; method: immunoSEQ multiplex PCR. The sample records just over 150,000 clones, around 90% being singletons. The sequence was obtained from a man aged 25-45 years in good health. Specimen: blood. J is TRBJ1-6 and V is TRBV7-9; 10 bases are shared with TRBD1. CDR3 loop: CASSLGTGANSPLHF. The CDR3 nucleotides are TGTGCCAGCAGCCTAGGGACAGGGGCAAATTCACCCCTCCACTTT. The full variable domain, its missing parts supplied by reference TRBV7-9 and TRBJ1-6, is DTGVSQNPRHKITKRGQNVTFRCDPISEHNRLYWYRQTLGQGPEFLTYFQNEAQLEKSRLLSDRFSAERPKGSFSTLEIQRTEQGDSAMYLCASSLGTGANSPLHFGNGTRLTVT.